This T cell receptor beta chain was sequenced for a study of blood T cell repertoires in COVID-19. Study background: The samples span acute and convalescent COVID-19 from the United States, Italy and Spain. Sources were T cells, B-cell-depleted T cells, or PBMCs; the material itself was cDNA or gDNA.

Donors were grouped by their self-reported clinical history. The data were produced by immunoSEQ multiplex PCR, yet TCRdb's version contains in-frame clones alone and is incomplete. The repertoire has about 160,000 clones, 81% of them found once; the top ten carry around 5.1%. Sequences were obtained from PBMCs or T cells enriched from blood (not recorded which). This TCR derives from a woman between 35 and 50 years old with acute COVID-19.

The DNA for the CDR3 is TGTGCCAGCAGAGACGACAGGGGGCGCGAGCAGTACTTC. Its protein is CASRDDRGREQYF. This chain joins TRBV2 and TRBJ2-7, with 10 bases lining up with TRBD1. The CDR3 runs to 13 residues. V shed 6 bases, J shed 6 bases, and the junction held 5 bases outside the gene matches. CDR1 is SNHLY, CDR2 FYNNEI, per germline.